This T cell receptor (beta chain) was profiled in a study of blood T cell repertoires in COVID-19. Study summary: Acute-phase and convalescent COVID-19 samples originated in the United States, Italy and Spain.

As handled by the study authors: Researchers report that nucleated cell counts were estimated from reference gene primer amplification. Clones were sequenced by immunoSEQ multiplex PCR, and TCRdb holds only the in-frame ones, with some missing. For V, J and clone size, that table is used; D and trimming come from the DNA. The data show over 90,000 clones, about 78% seen once. CDR3 size: 16 residues. CDR1 is SEHNR and CDR2 is FQNEAQ in the germline V gene (reference sequence). V lost 5 bases and J 2 bases, leaving 13 bases between the germline ends. The specimen sequenced was peripheral blood. This chain links TRBV7-9 with TRBJ2-6, with D maybe TRBD1 (5 bases). The TCR comes from a man aged 60-69 years with active or convalescent COVID-19. The CDR3 nucleotides read TGTGCCAGCAGCCGGACACCAAACGCTGGGGCCAACGTCCTGACTTTC. Translated: CASSRTPNAGANVLTF. Together with reference TRBV7-9 and TRBJ2-6, the CDR3 gives the full variable domain: DTGVSQNPRHKITKRGQNVTFRCDPISEHNRLYWYRQTLGQGPEFLTYFQNEAQLEKSRLLSDRFSAERPKGSFSTLEIQRTEQGDSAMYLCASSRTPNAGANVLTFGAGSRLTVL.